The 2 T cell receptor beta chains below all came from one sample that was sequenced in a study of sequential checkpoint blockade in melanoma. Assay: immunoSEQ multiplex PCR; the TCRdb copy retains only in-frame clones and omits some. This sample has about 12,000 clones, with around 67% found just once. The treatment: randomized to nivolumab then ipilimumab (arm A) or the reverse (arm B). Sequencing was performed on CD8+ T cells sorted from blood (inferred from file names), taken from a patient given nivolumab and ipilimumab in sequence. All receptors derive from a human donor with melanoma.

This rearrangement joins TRBV27 to TRBJ2-6, with 8 bases that match TRBD1. With 3 bases clipped from V and 4 bases from J, the junction kept 5 bases outside the gene matches. Germline values: CDR1 MNHEY, CDR2 SMNVEV (reference sequence). This CDR3 has 16 residues. DNA for the CDR3: TGTGCCAGCAGTTTCGGGCAGGGGGCCGGGGCCAACGTCCTGACTTTC. Residues: CASSFGQGAGANVLTF.

The chain is built from TRBV27 and TRBJ2-7; 7 bases agree with TRBD1. Unmatched junction bases numbered 11, after V lost 6 bases and J lost 0 bases. This CDR3 has 16 residues. CDR1 is MNHEY, CDR2 SMNVEV, per germline (reference sequence). CDR3 loop: CASRGSGQTFSYEQYF. In nucleotides, the CDR3 is TGTGCCAGCAGGGGTTCGGGACAGACCTTCTCCTACGAGCAGTACTTC.